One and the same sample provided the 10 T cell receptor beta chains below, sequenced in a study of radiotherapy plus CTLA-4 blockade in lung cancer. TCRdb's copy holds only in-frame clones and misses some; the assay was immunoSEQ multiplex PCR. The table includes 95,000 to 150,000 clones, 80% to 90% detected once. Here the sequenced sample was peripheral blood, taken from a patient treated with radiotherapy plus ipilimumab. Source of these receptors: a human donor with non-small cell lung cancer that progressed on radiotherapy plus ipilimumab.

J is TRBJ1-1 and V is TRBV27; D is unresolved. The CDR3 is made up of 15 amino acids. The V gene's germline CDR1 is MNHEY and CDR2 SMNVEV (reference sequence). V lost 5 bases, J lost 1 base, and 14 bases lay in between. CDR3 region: CASSPTLHWNTEAFF. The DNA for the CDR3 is TGTGCCAGCAGTCCCACACTCCACTGGAACACTGAAGCTTTCTTT.

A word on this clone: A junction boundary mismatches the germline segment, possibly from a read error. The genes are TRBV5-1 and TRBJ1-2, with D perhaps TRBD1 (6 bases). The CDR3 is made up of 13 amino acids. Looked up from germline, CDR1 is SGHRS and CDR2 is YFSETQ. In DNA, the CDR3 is TGCGCCAGCAGCCCGGAGGACAGATCAAGCTTCCGCTTC. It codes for CASSPEDRSSFRF.

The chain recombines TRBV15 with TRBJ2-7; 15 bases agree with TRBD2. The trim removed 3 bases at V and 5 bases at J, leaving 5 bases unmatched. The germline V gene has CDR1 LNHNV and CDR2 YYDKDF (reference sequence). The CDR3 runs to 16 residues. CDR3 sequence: CATSRGLAGGDNEQYF. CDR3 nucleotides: TGTGCCACCAGCAGGGGACTAGCGGGAGGCGACAACGAGCAGTACTTC.

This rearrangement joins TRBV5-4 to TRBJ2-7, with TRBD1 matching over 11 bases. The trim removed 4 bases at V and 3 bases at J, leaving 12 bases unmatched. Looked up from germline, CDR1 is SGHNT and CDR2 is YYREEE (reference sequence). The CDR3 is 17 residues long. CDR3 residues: CASSGRTGGHDRYEQYF. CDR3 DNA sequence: TGTGCCAGCAGCGGACGGACAGGGGGCCACGACCGCTACGAGCAGTACTTC.

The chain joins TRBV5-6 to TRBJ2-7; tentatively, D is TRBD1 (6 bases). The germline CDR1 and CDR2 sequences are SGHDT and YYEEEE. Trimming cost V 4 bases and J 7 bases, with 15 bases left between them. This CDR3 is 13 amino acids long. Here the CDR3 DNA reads TGTGCCAGCAGCGAACAGGGAGCTTGGGAGCAGTACTTC. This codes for CASSEQGAWEQYF.

CDR3 region: CASSIVGAVAGNTIYF. The CDR3 bases are TGTGCCAGTAGTATAGTGGGAGCAGTCGCTGGAAACACCATATATTTT. The V call is TRBV19, the J call TRBJ1-3; no definite D call. V was cut by 1 base and J by 2 bases, with 12 bases left in between. The CDR3 sequence is 16 residues long. From germline, CDR1 is LNHDA and CDR2 SQIVND (reference sequence).

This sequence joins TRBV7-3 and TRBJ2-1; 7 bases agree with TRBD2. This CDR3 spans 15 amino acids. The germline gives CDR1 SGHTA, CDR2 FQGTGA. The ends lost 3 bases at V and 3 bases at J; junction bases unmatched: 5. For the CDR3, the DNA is TGTGCCAGCAGCTTGGCGGGAGTCCGCTACAATGAGCAGTTCTTC. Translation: CASSLAGVRYNEQFF.

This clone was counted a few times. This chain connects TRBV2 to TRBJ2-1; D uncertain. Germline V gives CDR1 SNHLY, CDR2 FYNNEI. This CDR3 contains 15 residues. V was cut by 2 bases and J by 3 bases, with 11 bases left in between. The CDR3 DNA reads TGTGCCAGCAGTGAACGGAACACCCTCTACAATGAGCAGTTCTTC. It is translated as CASSERNTLYNEQFF. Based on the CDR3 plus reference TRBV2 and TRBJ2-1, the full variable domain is EPEVTQTPSHQVTQMGQEVILRCVPISNHLYFYWYRQILGQKVEFLVSFYNNEISEKSEIFDDQFSVERPDGSNFTLKIRSTKLEDSAMYFCASSERNTLYNEQFFGPGTRLTVL.

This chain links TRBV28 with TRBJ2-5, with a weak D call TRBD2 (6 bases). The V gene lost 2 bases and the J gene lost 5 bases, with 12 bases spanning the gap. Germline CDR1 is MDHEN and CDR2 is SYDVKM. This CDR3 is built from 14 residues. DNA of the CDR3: TGTGCCAGCAGTTTAGGAGGGAGCCAGGAGACCCAGTACTTC. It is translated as CASSLGGSQETQYF.

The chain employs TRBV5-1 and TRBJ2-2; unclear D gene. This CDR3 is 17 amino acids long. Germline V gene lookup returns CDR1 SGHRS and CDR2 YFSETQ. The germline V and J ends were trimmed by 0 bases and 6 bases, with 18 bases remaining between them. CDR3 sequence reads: CASSLDGRRYGPGELFF. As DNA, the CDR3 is TGCGCCAGCAGCTTGGACGGACGCCGCTACGGACCCGGGGAGCTGTTTTTT.